One and the same sample provided the 28 T cell receptor beta chains below, sequenced in a study of cytomegalovirus exposure and HLA in healthy donors. 13 Jbeta primers and 60 Vbeta primers were used for the PCR. Libraries were prepared by immunoSEQ multiplex PCR; TCRdb keeps only in-frame clonotypes and omits some of them. This sample's table has tens of thousands of clones. Source material: PBMCs. These receptors came from a female donor in good health and CMV-seropositive.

The CDR3 reads CASSPRQQETQYF. For the CDR3, the DNA is TGTGCCAGCTCACCAAGACAGCAAGAGACCCAGTACTTC. This sequence joins TRBV18 and TRBJ2-5; D is perhaps TRBD1 (5 bases). CDR1 and CDR2 from the germline V gene are KGHSH and LQKENI. Trimming removed 2 bases at V and 2 bases at J, with 6 bases between. The CDR3 runs to 13 residues.

V is TRBV2 and J is TRBJ2-5; TRBD2 matches at 9 bases. Germline assignment: CDR1 SNHLY and CDR2 FYNNEI. After removal of 4 bases from V and 4 bases from J, the junction contained 1 base not matched to a gene. This CDR3 has 13 amino acids. CDR3 nucleotides: TGTGCCAGCAGTGGGACTAGCGTAGAGACCCAGTACTTC. It yields the protein CASSGTSVETQYF.

J is TRBJ1-6 and V is TRBV7-2; tentative D call: TRBD1 (6 bases). Germline values: CDR1 SGHTA, CDR2 FQGNSA. V gave up 2 bases and J gave up 7 bases, with 6 bases separating them. The CDR3 has 13 amino acids. This CDR3 is CASSLRGNSPLHF. The CDR3 DNA is TGTGCCAGCAGCTTAAGGGGGAATTCACCCCTCCACTTT.

The CDR3 region is CASMAGNEQFF. Written as DNA, the CDR3 is TGCGCCAGCATGGCGGGGAATGAGCAGTTCTTC. This rearrangement joins TRBV10-2 to TRBJ2-1; TRBD2 might be the D (6 bases). Trimming took 7 bases from V and 7 from J, leaving 8 bases between them. The CDR3 runs to 11 residues. The germline CDR1 and CDR2 sequences are WSHSY and SAAADI.

The rearrangement links TRBV9 to TRBJ2-7, with 10 bases matching TRBD2. Germline values: CDR1 SGDLS, CDR2 YYNGEE. Unmatched junction bases numbered 6, after V lost 0 bases and J lost 6 bases. This CDR3 has 15 amino acids. CDR3 in DNA: TGTGCCAGCAGCGTAGAGGGAGCGGGGGGGCGCGAGCAGTACTTC. Encoded protein: CASSVEGAGGREQYF.

This chain joins TRBV28 and TRBJ2-1; TRBD2 matches at 7 bases. Germline loops: CDR1 MDHEN, CDR2 SYDVKM. V was pared by 7 bases and J by 7 bases, with 13 bases of the junction left unmatched. This CDR3 has 15 amino acids. The CDR3 DNA is TGTGCCAGCACTCTTCGGGGGGAGGGCCGAAATGAGCAGTTCTTC. Protein: CASTLRGEGRNEQFF.

V gene TRBV6-4 combines with J gene TRBJ1-2, with 9 bases fitting TRBD1. The junction had 4 bases not matched to a gene; V was cut back by 3 bases and J by 8 bases. The length of the CDR3 is 13 residues. Germline V gene lookup returns CDR1 MRHNA and CDR2 SNTAGT. For the CDR3, the DNA is TGTGCCAGCAGTGAACAGGGGGCTGCAGGCTACACCTTC. Its translation: CASSEQGAAGYTF.

The chain carries TRBV5-1 and TRBJ1-4, with 11 bases matching TRBD1. The CDR3 runs 16 residues. The germline CDR1 and CDR2 sequences are SGHRS and YFSETQ. The V segment lost 4 bases and the J segment 2 bases; nucleotides outside the gene matches: 4. CDR3 in DNA: TGCGCCAGCAGCCTAGGACAGGGGGCTACTAATGAAAAACTGTTTTTT. Protein: CASSLGQGATNEKLFF. Full variable domain (remainder filled in from reference TRBV5-1 and TRBJ1-4): KAGVTQTPRYLIKTRGQQVTLSCSPISGHRSVSWYQQTPGQGLQFLFEYFSETQRNKGNFPGRFSGRQFSNSRSEMNVSTLELGDSALYLCASSLGQGATNEKLFFGSGTQLSVL.

This chain joins TRBV7-9 and TRBJ1-5; 7 positions agree with TRBD1. Germline-derived CDR1 and CDR2 are SEHNR and FQNEAQ (reference sequence). This CDR3 has 15 amino acids. V lost 4 bases and J lost 5; bases outside the gene matches: 8. The CDR3 spells CASSSGFRGDQPQHF. DNA of the CDR3: TGTGCCAGCAGCTCCGGGTTCAGGGGGGATCAGCCCCAGCATTTT.

The CDR3 loop is CASSGQGLMETQYF. CDR3 DNA sequence: TGTGCCAGCAGTGGACAGGGCCTGATGGAGACCCAGTACTTC. The chain couples TRBV2 to TRBJ2-5, with 7 bases that match TRBD1. Germline V gene lookup returns CDR1 SNHLY and CDR2 FYNNEI. The CDR3 loop spans 14 amino acids. J was trimmed by 5 bases and V by 4 bases; bases with no gene match: 7.

The J gene is TRBJ2-7, the V gene TRBV7-6; D is possibly TRBD1 (7 bases). This CDR3 spans 13 amino acids. The ends were cut back, 4 bases at V and 3 bases at J, with 10 bases in the middle. Germline V gene sequence: CDR1 SGHVS, CDR2 FNYEAQ. CDR3 region: CASSSQGGYEQYF. The DNA for the CDR3 is TGTGCCAGCAGCTCGCAGGGGGGCTACGAGCAGTACTTC.

The gene calls are TRBV18 and TRBJ1-4; TRBD1 matches at 7 bases. This CDR3 contains 16 residues. Germline V gene sequence: CDR1 KGHSH, CDR2 LQKENI. V dropped 3 bases and J dropped 3; count of bases not matched to a gene: 7. The CDR3 DNA reads as TGTGCCAGCTCACCTATCGGGACAGCTGCTAATGAAAAACTGTTTTTT. Protein sequence: CASSPIGTAANEKLFF.

In regard to this clone: Other DNA sequences in the sample encode the same CDR3. The CDR3 DNA reads TGTGCCAGCAGTCTTACAGGGGCCTATGGCTACACCTTC. Translating it yields CASSLTGAYGYTF. The J gene is TRBJ1-2, the V gene TRBV27; 7 nucleotides line up with TRBD1. V lost 5 bases, J lost 4 bases, and 4 bases stayed unmatched. The V gene's germline CDR1 is MNHEY and CDR2 SMNVEV (reference sequence). This CDR3 region has 13 residues.

V and J are TRBV5-4 and TRBJ1-2; D possibly corresponds to TRBD1 (6 bases). The CDR3 contains 15 residues. Germline V gene sequence: CDR1 SGHNT, CDR2 YYREEE (reference sequence). Trimming cost V 2 bases and J 8 bases, with 19 bases left between them. DNA for the CDR3: TGTGCCAGCAGCTTAAAATACAGGGAGAAGTCGGGCTACACCTTC. Its protein product is CASSLKYREKSGYTF.

The V call is TRBV9, the J call TRBJ2-3, with 11 nucleotides matching TRBD2. The CDR3 is 18 residues long. The germline gives CDR1 SGDLS, CDR2 YYNGEE. Unmatched junction bases numbered 10, after V lost 0 bases and J lost 4 bases. The CDR3 coding sequence is TGTGCCAGCAGCGTAGTAGCGGTAGCGGGGGGGCACGCAGATACGCAGTATTTT. This encodes CASSVVAVAGGHADTQYF.

The chain has TRBV29-1 and TRBJ2-7, with 10 bases matching TRBD2. Germline V lookup: CDR1 SQVTM, CDR2 ANQGSEA. CDR3 size: 13 residues. J was trimmed by 0 bases and V by 7 bases; bases with no gene match: 3. The CDR3 is CSGRTSGSYEQYF. CDR3 sequence (DNA): TGCAGCGGCCGGACTAGCGGCTCCTACGAGCAGTACTTC.

The chain uses TRBV4-3 and TRBJ2-5, with TRBD2 identical over 11 bases. The CDR3 has 17 residues. The V and J ends lost 1 base and 4 bases, in that order; junction bases with no gene match: 8. Germline V gene data show CDR1 as LGHNA and CDR2 as YSLEER. The CDR3 here is CASSQGHSGGARETQYF. In DNA form, the CDR3 reads TGCGCCAGCAGCCAAGGACATAGCGGGGGGGCCAGAGAGACCCAGTACTTC.

The chain joins TRBV25-1 to TRBJ2-7; D is ambiguous. The CDR3 runs 15 residues. CDR1 and CDR2 (germline): MGHDK, SYGVNS. The germline V and J ends were trimmed by 6 bases and 0 bases, with 15 bases remaining between them. In nucleotides, the CDR3 is TGTGCCAGCAGCGCCGCTCAGGCTCTCTCCTACGAGCAGTACTTC. It specifies CASSAAQALSYEQYF.

The rearrangement links TRBV7-9 to TRBJ2-3, with TRBD2 matching 12 bases. Germline V gives CDR1 SEHNR, CDR2 FQNEAQ (reference sequence). With 8 bases clipped from V and 0 bases from J, the junction kept 9 bases outside the gene matches. CDR3 length: 17 residues. CDR3 protein: CASSRLAGVLSTDTQYF. In nucleotides, the CDR3 is TGTGCCAGCTCACGACTAGCGGGAGTCTTGAGCACAGATACGCAGTATTTT. Full variable domain (remainder filled in from reference TRBV7-9 and TRBJ2-3): DTGVSQNPRHKITKRGQNVTFRCDPISEHNRLYWYRQTLGQGPEFLTYFQNEAQLEKSRLLSDRFSAERPKGSFSTLEIQRTEQGDSAMYLCASSRLAGVLSTDTQYFGPGTRLTVL.

J is TRBJ2-5 and V is TRBV11-2; possibly TRBD2 for D (6 bases). The germline V gene encodes CDR1 SGHAT and CDR2 FQNNGV. The CDR3 totals 15 residues. V lost 5 bases to trimming and J lost 4 bases, with 17 bases between them. CDR3 in amino acids: CASSIRPGARETQYF. CDR3 nucleotide sequence: TGTGCCAGCAGCATACGCCCGGGAGCCCGAGAGACCCAGTACTTC.

The rearrangement links TRBV7-9 to TRBJ2-3; 7 nucleotides align to TRBD1. Per the germline V gene, CDR1 is SEHNR and CDR2 is FQNEAQ (reference sequence). The ends lost 4 bases at V and 5 bases at J; junction bases unmatched: 12. The CDR3 is 16 residues long. CDR3 DNA sequence: TGTGCCAGCAGCTCCTCCGGGACAGTAGGAGGAGATACGCAGTATTTT. Encoded protein: CASSSSGTVGGDTQYF.

The chain recombines TRBV4-1 with TRBJ2-3; maybe TRBD1 (5 bases). Germline values: CDR1 MGHRA, CDR2 YSYEKL. Trimming left V 4 bases short and J 2 bases short, with 16 bases between. The CDR3 loop spans 16 amino acids. CDR3: CASSRARRVSTDTQYF. In DNA, the CDR3 is TGCGCCAGCAGCCGGGCTCGCAGGGTCTCCACAGATACGCAGTATTTT.

This chain connects TRBV5-4 to TRBJ2-3; 7 bases agree with TRBD1. Germline V gene data show CDR1 as SGHNT and CDR2 as YYREEE (reference sequence). There are 14 residues in the CDR3. The V gene end was trimmed by 4 bases and the J gene end by 2 bases; junction bases not matched to a gene: 4. In nucleotides, the CDR3 is TGTGCCAGCAGCCTGACAGGGACCACAGATACGCAGTATTTT. This encodes CASSLTGTTDTQYF.

V usage is TRBV18 and J usage is TRBJ1-5; a possible D gene is TRBD1 (6 bases). The CDR3 runs to 15 residues. Trimming took 2 bases from V and 8 from J, leaving 16 bases between them. Germline V gives CDR1 KGHSH, CDR2 LQKENI. The CDR3 spells CASSPNNIAGEPQHF. CDR3 nucleotides: TGTGCCAGCTCACCAAACAATATAGCAGGGGAGCCCCAGCATTTT.

This chain joins TRBV5-1 and TRBJ1-2, with D perhaps TRBD1 (6 bases). The CDR3 extends over 12 amino acids. Germline assignment: CDR1 SGHRS and CDR2 YFSETQ. V lost 1 base and J lost 8, with 9 bases in between. The CDR3 reads CASSLTGFGYTF. CDR3 bases: TGCGCCAGCAGCTTGACAGGGTTCGGCTACACCTTC.

The chain links TRBV6-1 to TRBJ1-3, with 7 bases aligning to TRBD1. V lost 6 bases to trimming and J lost 3 bases; unmatched junction nucleotides: 2. CDR3 size: 13 residues. Germline values: CDR1 MNHNS, CDR2 SASEGT. The CDR3 DNA sequence: TGTGCCAGCAGGGACAGGTTTGGAAACACCATATATTTT. It specifies CASRDRFGNTIYF.

This chain connects TRBV6-5 to TRBJ2-7, with 7 positions matching TRBD2. This CDR3 is 15 amino acids long. Trimming removed 0 bases from V and 6 bases from J; junction bases left unmatched: 8. Germline CDR1 reads MNHEY; CDR2 reads SVGAGI. The CDR3 DNA is TGTGCCAGCAGTTACTCGGGCGGGAGTAACCCCGAGCAGTACTTC. Encoded protein: CASSYSGGSNPEQYF.

The chain recombines TRBV29-1 with TRBJ1-1, with D possibly TRBD1 on 6 matching bases. The V and J ends lost 5 bases and 0 bases respectively, with 10 bases between them. The germline V gene has CDR1 SQVTM and CDR2 ANQGSEA. The CDR3 has 13 residues. The CDR3 DNA reads TGCAGCGTTCACAGGGACATGAACACTGAAGCTTTCTTT. This gives the protein CSVHRDMNTEAFF.